A single sample is the source of the 10 T cell receptor beta chains below, sequenced in a study of OX40 agonist ivuxolimab in advanced cancers. Libraries were prepared by immunoSEQ multiplex PCR; TCRdb keeps only in-frame clonotypes and omits some of them. The repertoire consists of around 23,000 clones, with 65% to 80% occurring once and the leading ten covering 15% to 20%. This specimen was CD4+ or CD8+ T cells sorted from blood, taken in a trial of the OX40 agonist ivuxolimab. Receptor source: an adult with an advanced solid tumor such as melanoma, head and neck, liver or kidney cancer.

By sample share, this clone is medium-sized (0.01 to 0.1%). The chain carries TRBV4-3 and TRBJ2-5; a weak D match, TRBD1 (6 bases). The CDR3 is made up of 15 amino acids. Germline CDR1 reads LGHNA; CDR2 reads YSLEER. V was cut by 4 bases and J by 5 bases, with 17 bases left in between. The CDR3 nucleotides are TGCGCCAGCAGCCCCTCGTCAGGGGACGGGGAGACCCAGTACTTC. Protein sequence: CASSPSSGDGETQYF.

The gene calls are TRBV9 and TRBJ2-3; D is unclear. The CDR3 runs 14 residues. V was pared by 0 bases and J by 7 bases, with 12 bases between. Germline V gives CDR1 SGDLS, CDR2 YYNGEE. The CDR3: CASSVAVLDHTQYF. The CDR3 region has the DNA TGTGCCAGCAGCGTAGCGGTTCTAGACCATACGCAGTATTTT.

This clone was counted between two and nine times. This chain uses TRBV29-1 with TRBJ2-1; TRBD1 matches at 8 bases. Looked up from germline, CDR1 is SQVTM and CDR2 is ANQGSEA. The ends lost 0 bases at V and 8 bases at J; junction bases unmatched: 21. The CDR3 extends over 19 amino acids. The CDR3 loop is CSVEDGAGGELLGFYEQFF. In DNA form, the CDR3 reads TGCAGCGTTGAAGATGGGGCAGGGGGCGAACTTTTAGGGTTCTATGAGCAGTTCTTC.

This chain connects TRBV7-9 to TRBJ2-5; 9 bases fit TRBD1. The closer fit of TRBJ2-7 to the DNA end suggests the J call may be wrong. CDR1 is SEHNR, CDR2 FQNEAQ, per germline (reference sequence). This CDR3 comprises 16 residues. The CDR3 is CASSGWGDRASYEQYF. DNA for the CDR3: TGTGCCAGCAGCGGATGGGGGGACAGGGCGAGCTACGAGCAGTACTTC.

This chain connects TRBV27 to TRBJ2-4, with 13 bases lining up with TRBD2. CDR3 size: 17 residues. The V and J ends lost 6 bases and 6 bases, in that order; junction bases with no gene match: 11. Germline CDR1 MNHEY, CDR2 SMNVEV (reference sequence). Written as DNA, the CDR3 is TGTGCCAGCAGGCTACTAGCGGGGGGGCCCCGGGGAAACATTCAGTACTTC. Amino acid sequence: CASRLLAGGPRGNIQYF.

The chain couples TRBV5-4 to TRBJ1-4, with D possibly matching TRBD1 (6 bases). The ends were cut back, 4 bases at V and 6 bases at J, with 16 bases in the middle. The CDR3 consists of 15 residues. The V gene's germline CDR1 is SGHNT and CDR2 YYREEE (reference sequence). CDR3 in amino acids: CASSEDPGGHEKLFF. The CDR3 nucleotides are TGTGCCAGCAGCGAGGACCCTGGGGGGCATGAAAAACTGTTTTTT.

The gene calls are TRBV5-6 and TRBJ2-7, with TRBD2 matching over 10 bases. In germline, CDR1 is SGHDT, CDR2 YYEEEE. There are 15 residues in the CDR3. V gave up 5 bases and J gave up 2 bases; unmatched junction bases: 7. The CDR3 nucleotides read TGTGCCAGCAGAAGTCTAGCGGGGGTGGCCTACGAGCAGTACTTC. This gives the protein CASRSLAGVAYEQYF.

The chain employs TRBV4-1 and TRBJ1-1, with unresolved D. Trimming removed 3 bases from V and 7 bases from J, with 12 bases in between. Germline V CDR1 and CDR2: MGHRA, YSYEKL. This CDR3 has 13 residues. The CDR3 DNA reads as TGCGCCAGCAGCCAGGGTCCCCTGGGTGAAGCTTTCTTT. Amino acid sequence: CASSQGPLGEAFF.

The chain has TRBV13 and TRBJ1-3; unclear D gene. Germline CDR1 and CDR2: PRHDT and FYEKMQ (reference sequence). Trimming cost V 0 bases and J 4 bases, with 7 bases left between them. The CDR3 extends over 14 amino acids. CDR3 protein: CASSLGVGGNTIYF. Here the CDR3 DNA reads TGTGCCAGCAGCTTAGGTGTAGGCGGAAACACCATATATTTT.

This clone occurred a few times. This chain joins TRBV2 and TRBJ1-2; D remains unclear. Germline V gives CDR1 SNHLY, CDR2 FYNNEI. The ends were cut back, 3 bases at V and 6 bases at J, with 14 bases in the middle. CDR3 size: 14 residues. The CDR3 coding sequence is TGTGCCAGCAGTGATGCTGACCGGCCCGATGGCTACACCTTC. Translating gives CASSDADRPDGYTF.